This T cell receptor beta chain comes out of a study of blood T cell repertoires in COVID-19. Overall study: Some COVID-19 samples were acute and others convalescent; all came from the United States, Italy and Spain. PBMCs, B-cell-depleted T cells, or T cells provided the cDNA or gDNA that made up the material.

How the authors handled the data: From reference gene primer amplification, estimates of nucleated cell counts were derived. Produced via immunoSEQ multiplex PCR; TCRdb's table is partial and in-frame only. The V and J calls and clone size are taken from that table; D and trimming were inferred from the DNA. There are 250,000 to 300,000 clones in the sample; 89% occur only once, and roughly 2.2% lies in the top ten. This CDR3 contains 12 residues. Germline values: CDR1 LNHDA, CDR2 SQIVND (reference sequence). Trimming took 4 bases from V and 6 from J, leaving 10 bases between them. The chain carries TRBV19 and TRBJ2-7, with a possible D match to TRBD2 (6 bases). Sequencing input: peripheral blood. The receptor was isolated from a man aged 45-65 years with acute or convalescent COVID-19. Here the CDR3 DNA reads TGTGCCAGTAGTAATTTGGGGGGCGAGCAGTACTTC. Translating gives CASSNLGGEQYF. Combining the CDR3 with reference TRBV19 and TRBJ2-7 gives the whole variable domain DGGITQSPKYLFRKEGQNVTLSCEQNLNHDAMYWYRQDPGQGLRLIYYSQIVNDFQKGDIAEGYSVSREKKESFPLTVTSAQKNPTAFYLCASSNLGGEQYFGPGTRLTVT.